A selection of T cell receptor beta chains follows, all from one sample in a study of Graves' ophthalmopathy and Graves' hyperthyroidism. TCRdb independently ran MiXCR on the multiplex PCR reads; one entry per CDR3 protein. The sample holds hundreds of thousands of distinct CDR3 sequences, 40% seen once. Sequencing was carried out using peripheral blood. These TCRs come from an adult man with Graves' ophthalmopathy. Each CDR3 is given without its conserved first and last residue. Each record gives: V gene, CDR3 protein.

v_call: TRBV12-3/TRBV12-4
cdr3_aa: ASSLVPHNTGELF

v_call: TRBV6-6
cdr3_aa: ASSHLGTEAF

v_call: TRBV20-1
cdr3_aa: SAPKAGSYEQY

v_call: TRBV2
cdr3_aa: ASSVRGTNEKLF

v_call: TRBV20-1
cdr3_aa: SAKRAPGNTIY

v_call: TRBV7-9
cdr3_aa: ASSLIAGAVETQY

v_call: TRBV29-1
cdr3_aa: SVEATGGAYEQY

v_call: TRBV19
cdr3_aa: ASTTGGQPQH

v_call: TRBV7-9
cdr3_aa: ASSDNRGFISPLH

v_call: TRBV2
cdr3_aa: ASSDTPSGANVLT

v_call: TRBV19
cdr3_aa: ASSPVRQGSSEAF

v_call: TRBV7-9
cdr3_aa: ASSLVEAKGEQY

v_call: TRBV6-6
cdr3_aa: ASSYGGYGGNTEAF

v_call: TRBV7-9
cdr3_aa: ASSQDRGMNTEAF

v_call: TRBV7-2
cdr3_aa: ASSPEIATNEKLF

v_call: TRBV11-2
cdr3_aa: ASSLGSGVSGNTIY

v_call: TRBV7-9
cdr3_aa: ASSSLDRVYEQY

v_call: TRBV29-1
cdr3_aa: SVEVSTYEQY

v_call: TRBV30
cdr3_aa: AWSPPPAVQETQY